This T cell receptor beta chain emerged from a study of read filtering for tumor transcriptome and immune sequencing. Study overall: Mean patient age was roughly 66 years, range about 47 to 85; approximately 18 male, around 15 female. After DNase treatment, RNA was made into whole-transcriptome libraries. IR-seq gave about 3.5 to 10.27 million TCR reads per sample; RNA-seq gave roughly 80 to 1,300.

Every patient had bone marrow sampled while the disease was active. From about 400 ng of RNA, a library with molecular barcoded alpha/delta and beta/gamma adaptors was made. TCRdb reprocessed the reads with MiXCR, giving one entry per CDR3 protein. The sample shows over 90,000 distinct CDR3 sequences, about 22% of them seen only once. Germline assignment: CDR1 SQVTM and CDR2 ANQGSEA. V was clipped by 1 base and J by 4 bases, with 20 bases between them. This CDR3 has 16 residues. This clonotype was counted a few times. Here the CDR3 omits its conserved ending phenylalanine or tryptophan, so a read error is the likely source.

Sequencing was performed on a population of CD138-negative cells sorted from bone marrow. This chain uses TRBV29-1 with TRBJ2-7, with a weak D call TRBD1 (6 bases). This TCR came from a donor at least 40 years old with multiple myeloma. Written as DNA, the CDR3 is TGCAGCGTTGAAGGGACCGGGACACGGTTGGGTTACGAGCAGTACCTC. This gives the protein CSVEGTGTRLGYEQYL.